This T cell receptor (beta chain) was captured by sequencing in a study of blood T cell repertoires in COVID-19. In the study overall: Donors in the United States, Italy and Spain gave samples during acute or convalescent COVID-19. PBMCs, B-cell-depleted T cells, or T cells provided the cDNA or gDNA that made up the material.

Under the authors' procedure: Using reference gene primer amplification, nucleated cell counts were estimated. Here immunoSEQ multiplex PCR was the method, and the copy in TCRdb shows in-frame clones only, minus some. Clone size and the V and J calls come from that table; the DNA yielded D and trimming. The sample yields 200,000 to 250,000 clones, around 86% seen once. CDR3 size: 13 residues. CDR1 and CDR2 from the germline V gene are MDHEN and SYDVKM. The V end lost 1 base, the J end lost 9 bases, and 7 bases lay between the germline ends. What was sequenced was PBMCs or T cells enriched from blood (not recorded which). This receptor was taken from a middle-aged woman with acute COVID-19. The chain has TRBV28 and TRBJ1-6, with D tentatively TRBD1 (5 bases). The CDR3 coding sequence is TGTGCCAGCAGTTTATTGGGGGGTTCACCCCTCCACTTT. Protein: CASSLLGGSPLHF.